These 10 T cell receptor beta chains share one sample of origin, sequenced in a study of OX40 agonist ivuxolimab in advanced cancers. Assay: immunoSEQ multiplex PCR; the TCRdb copy retains only in-frame clones and omits some. The table includes roughly 70,000 clones, 75% to 90% detected once. The specimen was CD4+ or CD8+ T cells sorted from blood, collected in a trial of the OX40 agonist ivuxolimab. Every receptor here comes from an adult with an advanced solid tumor such as melanoma, head and neck, liver or kidney cancer.

The chain employs TRBV28 and TRBJ1-5; weak D call: TRBD1 (5 bases). Deletions cut 5 bases from V and 4 bases from J, with 15 bases between. CDR3 length: 15 amino acids. Germline V lookup: CDR1 MDHEN, CDR2 SYDVKM. The CDR3 DNA follows: TGTGCCAGCAGTCTAACAGGACGGGTAAATCAGCCCCAGCATTTT. This sequence encodes CASSLTGRVNQPQHF.

CDR3 coding DNA: TGTGCCAGCAGGGGACAGGGGCATCAGCCCCAGCATTTT. The encoded protein is CASRGQGHQPQHF. This sequence joins TRBV6-1 and TRBJ1-5; 10 nucleotides line up with TRBD1. Germline CDR1 reads MNHNS; CDR2 reads SASEGT. This CDR3 has 13 amino acids. V was pared by 6 bases and J by 5 bases, with 1 base of the junction left unmatched.

This clone turned up a few times. The chain employs TRBV16 and TRBJ1-1; TRBD1 is a possible D gene (5 bases). V dropped 5 bases and J dropped 11 bases, with 12 bases sitting between them. The CDR3 extends over 11 amino acids. Per germline, CDR1 KGHSY and CDR2 FQNENV. Written as DNA, the CDR3 is TGTGCCAGCAGCTCAGACAGAAGCGCTTTCTTT. Amino acids: CASSSDRSAFF.

The chain recombines TRBV7-2 with TRBJ2-3; 10 bases line up with TRBD1. This CDR3 is built from 15 residues. Per the germline V gene, CDR1 is SGHTA and CDR2 is FQGNSA. V lost 4 bases to trimming and J lost 3 bases; unmatched junction nucleotides: 4. In nucleotides, the CDR3 is TGTGCCAGCAGCTACCCGGGACAGGGGACAGATACGCAGTATTTT. This sequence encodes CASSYPGQGTDTQYF.

J is TRBJ2-5 and V is TRBV6-1; D is perhaps TRBD2 (6 bases). This CDR3 is built from 12 residues. V dropped 3 bases and J dropped 8 bases, with 10 bases sitting between them. CDR1 MNHNS and CDR2 SASEGT come from the germline V gene. The DNA for the CDR3 is TGTGCCAGCAGTGAGGCGGGATCAACCCAGTACTTC. As protein: CASSEAGSTQYF.

This chain uses TRBV25-1 with TRBJ1-3, with unresolved D. Germline CDR1 MGHDK, CDR2 SYGVNS. The CDR3 extends over 15 amino acids. Deletions cut 2 bases from V and 4 bases from J, with 12 bases between. As DNA, the CDR3 is TGTGCCAGCAGTGAACGTTATGGAGGGGGAAACACCATATATTTT. This encodes CASSERYGGGNTIYF.

V usage is TRBV20-1 and J usage is TRBJ2-1, with no clear D. This CDR3 spans 10 amino acids. The germline CDR1 and CDR2 sequences are DFQATT and SNEGSKA (reference sequence). Trimming removed 5 bases from V and 9 bases from J, with 8 bases in between. CDR3 DNA: TGCAGTGCTGCCCGACCTGAGCAGTTCTTC. It yields the protein CSAARPEQFF.

The chain has TRBV27 and TRBJ2-5; 11 nucleotides agree with TRBD2. The CDR3 covers 17 residues. The junction had 12 bases not matched to a gene; V was cut back by 4 bases and J by 5 bases. Germline-derived CDR1 and CDR2 are MNHEY and SMNVEV (reference sequence). DNA of the CDR3: TGTGCCAGCAGTTCCCTAACGACTAGCGGGATTGGGGAGACCCAGTACTTC. Its translation is CASSSLTTSGIGETQYF.

This rearrangement joins TRBV5-1 to TRBJ1-1, with 8 nucleotides matching TRBD1. Germline CDR1 reads SGHRS; CDR2 reads YFSETQ. The CDR3 spans 16 residues. Trimming took 0 bases from V and 2 from J; bases not matched to a gene: 6. As DNA, the CDR3 is TGCGCCAGCAGCTTGGATACCGGGACAGGAAACACTGAAGCTTTCTTT. This codes for CASSLDTGTGNTEAFF.

This rearrangement joins TRBV14 to TRBJ2-7, with D unclear. The CDR3 is made up of 13 amino acids. From germline, CDR1 is SGHDN and CDR2 FVKESK. V shed 3 bases and J shed 6 bases, with 12 bases lying between them. The chain's CDR3 is CASSQADLVEQYF. The CDR3 DNA reads TGTGCCAGCAGCCAGGCGGACCTTGTCGAGCAGTACTTC.